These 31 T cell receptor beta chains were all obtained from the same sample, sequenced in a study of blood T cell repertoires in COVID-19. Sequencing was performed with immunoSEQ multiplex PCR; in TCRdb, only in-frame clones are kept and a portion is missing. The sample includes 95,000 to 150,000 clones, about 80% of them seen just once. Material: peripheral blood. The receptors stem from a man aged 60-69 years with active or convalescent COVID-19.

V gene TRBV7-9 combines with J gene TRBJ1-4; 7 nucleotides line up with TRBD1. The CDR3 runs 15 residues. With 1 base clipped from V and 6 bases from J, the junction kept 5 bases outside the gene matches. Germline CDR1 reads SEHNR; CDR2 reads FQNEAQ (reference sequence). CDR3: CASSLDRGRDEKLFF. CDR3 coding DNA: TGTGCCAGCAGCTTAGACAGGGGTAGAGATGAAAAACTGTTTTTT.

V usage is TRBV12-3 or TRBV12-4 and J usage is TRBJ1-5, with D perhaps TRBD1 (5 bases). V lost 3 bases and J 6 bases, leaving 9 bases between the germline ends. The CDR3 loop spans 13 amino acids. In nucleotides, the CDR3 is TGTGCCAGCAGTTTTGGGGGGGTTCAGCCCCAGCATTTT. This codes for CASSFGGVQPQHF.

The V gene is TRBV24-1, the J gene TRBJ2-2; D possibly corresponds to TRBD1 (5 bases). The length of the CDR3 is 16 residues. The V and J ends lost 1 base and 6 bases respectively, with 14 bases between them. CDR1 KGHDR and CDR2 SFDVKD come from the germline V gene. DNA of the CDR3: TGTGCCACCAGTGATTTCGGGCAGGGCCACGCCGGGGAGCTGTTTTTT. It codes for CATSDFGQGHAGELFF.

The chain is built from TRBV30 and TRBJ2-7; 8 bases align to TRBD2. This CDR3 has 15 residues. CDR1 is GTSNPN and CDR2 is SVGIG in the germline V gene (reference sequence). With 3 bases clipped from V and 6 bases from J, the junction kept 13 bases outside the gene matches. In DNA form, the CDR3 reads TGTGCCTGGAGGAAGGGACTAGGGGTTGAAGGCGAGCAGTACTTC. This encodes CAWRKGLGVEGEQYF. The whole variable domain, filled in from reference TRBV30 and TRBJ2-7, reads SQTIHQWPATLVQPVGSPLSLECTVEGTSNPNLYWYRQAAGRGLQLLFYSVGIGQISSEVPQNLSASRPQDRQFILSSKKLLLSDSGFYLCAWRKGLGVEGEQYFGPGTRLTVT.

This chain's CDR3 is CSVAGIEQFF. CDR3 DNA sequence: TGCAGCGTTGCAGGGATTGAGCAGTTCTTC. This sequence joins TRBV29-1 and TRBJ2-1, with a weak D call TRBD1 (5 bases). Germline loops: CDR1 SQVTM, CDR2 ANQGSEA. The CDR3 length is 10 residues. The V gene lost 4 bases and the J gene lost 9 bases, with 7 bases spanning the gap.

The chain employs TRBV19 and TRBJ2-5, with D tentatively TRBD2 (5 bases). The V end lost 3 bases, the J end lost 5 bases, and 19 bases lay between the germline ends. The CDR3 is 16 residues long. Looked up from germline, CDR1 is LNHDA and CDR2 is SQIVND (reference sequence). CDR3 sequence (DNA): TGTGCCAGTAGTATCAAGGGTCCAGGAGGAAGGGAGACCCAGTACTTC. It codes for CASSIKGPGGRETQYF.

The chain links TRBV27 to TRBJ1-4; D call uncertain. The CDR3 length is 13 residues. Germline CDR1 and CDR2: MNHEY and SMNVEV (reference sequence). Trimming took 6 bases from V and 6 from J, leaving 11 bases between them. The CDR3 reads CASRGRAHEKLFF. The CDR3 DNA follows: TGTGCCAGCAGGGGGAGGGCACATGAAAAACTGTTTTTT.

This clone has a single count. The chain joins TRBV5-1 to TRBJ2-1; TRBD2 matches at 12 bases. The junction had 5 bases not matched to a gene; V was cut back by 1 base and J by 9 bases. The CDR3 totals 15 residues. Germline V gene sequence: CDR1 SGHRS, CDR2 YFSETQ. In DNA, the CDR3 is TGCGCCAGCAGCTTGTCGACTAGCGGGAGTGGTGAGCAGTTCTTC. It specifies CASSLSTSGSGEQFF.

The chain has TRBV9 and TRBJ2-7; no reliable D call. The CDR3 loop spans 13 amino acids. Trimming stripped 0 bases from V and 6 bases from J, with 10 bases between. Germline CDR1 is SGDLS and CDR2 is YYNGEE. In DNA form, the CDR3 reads TGTGCCAGCAGCGTAGAGCCCCCCGCCGAGCAGTACTTC. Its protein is CASSVEPPAEQYF.

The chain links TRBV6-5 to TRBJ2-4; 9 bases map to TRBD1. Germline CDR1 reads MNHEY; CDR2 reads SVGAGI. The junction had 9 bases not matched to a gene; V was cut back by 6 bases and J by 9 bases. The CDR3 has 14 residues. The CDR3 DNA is TGTGCCAGCAGCCGGGGACAGGGCTTGGCCATTCAGTACTTC. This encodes CASSRGQGLAIQYF.

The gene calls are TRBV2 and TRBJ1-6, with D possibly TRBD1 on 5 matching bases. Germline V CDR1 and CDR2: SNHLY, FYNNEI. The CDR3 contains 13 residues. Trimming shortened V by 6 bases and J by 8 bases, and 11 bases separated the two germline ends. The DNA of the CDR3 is TGTGCCAGCAGAAAAGACAGAGATTCACCCCTCCACTTT. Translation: CASRKDRDSPLHF.

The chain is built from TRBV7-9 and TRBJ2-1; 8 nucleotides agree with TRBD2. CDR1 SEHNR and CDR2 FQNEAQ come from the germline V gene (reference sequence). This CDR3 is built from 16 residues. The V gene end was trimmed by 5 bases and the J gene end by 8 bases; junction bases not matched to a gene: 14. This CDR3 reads CASSATSGLGFHEQFF. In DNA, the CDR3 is TGTGCCAGCAGCGCCACCTCGGGACTAGGTTTCCATGAGCAGTTCTTC.

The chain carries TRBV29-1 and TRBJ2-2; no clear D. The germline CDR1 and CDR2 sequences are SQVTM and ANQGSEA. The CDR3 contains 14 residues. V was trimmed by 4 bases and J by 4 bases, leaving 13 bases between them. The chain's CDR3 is CSVVGLPGTGELFF. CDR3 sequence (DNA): TGCAGCGTTGTCGGTCTACCGGGCACCGGGGAGCTGTTTTTT.

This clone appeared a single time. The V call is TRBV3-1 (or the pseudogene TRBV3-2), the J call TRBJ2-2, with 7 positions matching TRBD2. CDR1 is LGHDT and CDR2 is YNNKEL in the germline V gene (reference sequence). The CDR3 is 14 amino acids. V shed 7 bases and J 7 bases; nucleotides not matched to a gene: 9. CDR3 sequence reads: CASTRGLVVGELFF. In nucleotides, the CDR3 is TGTGCCAGCACCCGAGGACTAGTGGTCGGGGAGCTGTTTTTT.

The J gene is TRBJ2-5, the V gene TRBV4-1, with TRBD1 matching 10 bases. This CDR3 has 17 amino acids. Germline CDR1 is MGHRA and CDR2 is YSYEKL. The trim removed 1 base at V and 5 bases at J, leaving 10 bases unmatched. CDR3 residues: CASSQGQGAELRETQYF. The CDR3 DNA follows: TGCGCCAGCAGCCAAGGACAGGGGGCTGAGCTTAGGGAGACCCAGTACTTC.

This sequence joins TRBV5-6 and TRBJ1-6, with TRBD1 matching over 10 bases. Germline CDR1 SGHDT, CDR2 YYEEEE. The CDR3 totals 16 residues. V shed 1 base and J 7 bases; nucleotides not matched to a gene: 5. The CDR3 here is CASSLRQGARNSPLHF. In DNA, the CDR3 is TGTGCCAGCAGCTTGCGACAGGGGGCAAGGAATTCACCCCTCCACTTT.

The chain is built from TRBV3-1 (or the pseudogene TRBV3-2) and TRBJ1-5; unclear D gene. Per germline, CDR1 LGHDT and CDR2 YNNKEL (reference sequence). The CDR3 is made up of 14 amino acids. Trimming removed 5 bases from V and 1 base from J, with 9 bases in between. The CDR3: CASSGPVSNQPQHF. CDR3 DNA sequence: TGTGCCAGCAGCGGGCCAGTCAGCAATCAGCCCCAGCATTTT.

CDR3 in amino acids: CASSPREGSLYEQFF. As DNA, the CDR3 is TGTGCCAGCTCACCACGGGAGGGTTCTCTATATGAGCAGTTCTTC. The chain links TRBV18 to TRBJ2-1, with 7 bases lining up with TRBD2. CDR3 length: 15 residues. Looked up from germline, CDR1 is KGHSH and CDR2 is LQKENI. The V gene end was trimmed by 1 base and the J gene end by 8 bases; junction bases not matched to a gene: 8. The complete variable domain, with remaining parts taken from reference TRBV18 and TRBJ2-1, reads NAGVMQNPRHLVRRRGQEARLRCSPMKGHSHVYWYRQLPEEGLKFMVYLQKENIIDESGMPKERFSAEFPKEGPSILRIQQVVRGDSAAYFCASSPREGSLYEQFFGPGTRLTVL.

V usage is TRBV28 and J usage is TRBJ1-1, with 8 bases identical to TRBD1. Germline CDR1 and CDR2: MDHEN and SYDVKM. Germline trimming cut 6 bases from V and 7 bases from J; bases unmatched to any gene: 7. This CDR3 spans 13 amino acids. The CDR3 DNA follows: TGTGCCAGCAGGCTGGACAGGGTGGTTGAAGCTTTCTTT. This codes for CASRLDRVVEAFF.

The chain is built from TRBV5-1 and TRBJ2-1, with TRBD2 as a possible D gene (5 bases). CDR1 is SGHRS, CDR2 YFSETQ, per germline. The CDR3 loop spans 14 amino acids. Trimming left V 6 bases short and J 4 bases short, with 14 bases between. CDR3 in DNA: TGCGCCAGCACCCCCCAGGACTCTTACAATGAGCAGTTCTTC. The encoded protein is CASTPQDSYNEQFF.

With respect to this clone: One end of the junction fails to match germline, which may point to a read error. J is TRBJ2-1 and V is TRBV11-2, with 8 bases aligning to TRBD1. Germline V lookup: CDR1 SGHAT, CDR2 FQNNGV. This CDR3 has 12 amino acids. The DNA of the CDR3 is TGTGCCAGCAGCTTAGGGAGGGACAGGCCGCTCTTC. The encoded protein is CASSLGRDRPLF. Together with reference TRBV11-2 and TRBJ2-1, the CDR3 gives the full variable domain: EAGVAQSPRYKIIEKRQSVAFWCNPISGHATLYWYQQILGQGPKLLIQFQNNGVVDDSQLPKDRFSAERLKGVDSTLKIQPAKLEDSAVYLCASSLGRDRPLFGPGTRLTVL.

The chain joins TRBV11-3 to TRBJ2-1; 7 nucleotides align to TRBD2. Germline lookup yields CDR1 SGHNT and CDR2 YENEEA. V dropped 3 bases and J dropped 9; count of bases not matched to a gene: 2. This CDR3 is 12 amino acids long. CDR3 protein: CASSFAGVEQFF. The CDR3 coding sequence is TGTGCCAGCAGCTTTGCGGGAGTTGAGCAGTTCTTC.

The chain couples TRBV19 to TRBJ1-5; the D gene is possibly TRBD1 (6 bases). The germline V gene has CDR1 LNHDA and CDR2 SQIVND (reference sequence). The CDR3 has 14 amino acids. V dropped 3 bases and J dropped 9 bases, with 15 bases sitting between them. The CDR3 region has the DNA TGTGCCAGTAGTATTACAGGGCCAGGGTCGCCCCAGCATTTT. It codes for CASSITGPGSPQHF.

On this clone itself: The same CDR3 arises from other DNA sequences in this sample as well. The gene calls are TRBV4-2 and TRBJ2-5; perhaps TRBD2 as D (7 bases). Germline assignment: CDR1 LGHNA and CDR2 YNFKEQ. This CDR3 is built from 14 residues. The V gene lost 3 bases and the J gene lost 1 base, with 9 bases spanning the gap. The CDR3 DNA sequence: TGTGCCAGCAGCCAGGGGGGGGCCCAAGAGACCCAGTACTTC. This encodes CASSQGGAQETQYF.

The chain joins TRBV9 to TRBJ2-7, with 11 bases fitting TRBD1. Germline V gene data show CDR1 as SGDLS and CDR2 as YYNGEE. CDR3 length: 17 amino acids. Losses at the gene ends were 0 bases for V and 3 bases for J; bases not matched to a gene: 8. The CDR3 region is CASSVGTGGAGRYEQYF. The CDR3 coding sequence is TGTGCCAGCAGCGTAGGGACAGGGGGCGCAGGGCGCTACGAGCAGTACTTC.

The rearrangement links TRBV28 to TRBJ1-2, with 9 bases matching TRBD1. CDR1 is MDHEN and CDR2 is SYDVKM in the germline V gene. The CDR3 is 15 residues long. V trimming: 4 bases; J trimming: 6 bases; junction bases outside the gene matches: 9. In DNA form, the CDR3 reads TGTGCCAGCAGTTACCCTCCCACAGGGGGCAATGGCTACACCTTC. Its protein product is CASSYPPTGGNGYTF.

The CDR3 DNA sequence: TGTGCCTCCGGCTTTAGCGGCGTCGAGAAGCAGTACTTC. Protein sequence: CASGFSGVEKQYF. The V gene is TRBV2, the J gene TRBJ2-7; D is possibly TRBD2 (6 bases). Looked up from germline, CDR1 is SNHLY and CDR2 is FYNNEI. This CDR3 is 13 amino acids long. V gave up 11 bases and J gave up 8 bases, with 22 bases separating them.

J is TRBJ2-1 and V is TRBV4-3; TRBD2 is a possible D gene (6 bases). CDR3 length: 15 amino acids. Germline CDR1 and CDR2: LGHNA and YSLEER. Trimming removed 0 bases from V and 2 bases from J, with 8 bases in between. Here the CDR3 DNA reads TGCGCCAGCAGCCAAGACAGACTAGCCTACAATGAGCAGTTCTTC. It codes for CASSQDRLAYNEQFF.

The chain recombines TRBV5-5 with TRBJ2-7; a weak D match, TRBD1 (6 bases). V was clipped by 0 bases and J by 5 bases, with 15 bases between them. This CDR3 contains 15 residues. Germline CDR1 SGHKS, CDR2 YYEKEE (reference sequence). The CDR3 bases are TGTGCCAGCAGCTTGGTCGGGCAGGGGCTTGACGAGCAGTACTTC. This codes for CASSLVGQGLDEQYF.

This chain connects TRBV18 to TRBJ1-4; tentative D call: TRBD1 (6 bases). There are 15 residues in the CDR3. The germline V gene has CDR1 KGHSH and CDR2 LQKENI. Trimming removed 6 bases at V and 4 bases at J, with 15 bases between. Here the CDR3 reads CASSPGQPSNEKLFF. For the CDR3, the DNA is TGTGCCAGCTCGCCCGGACAGCCTAGTAATGAAAAACTGTTTTTT.

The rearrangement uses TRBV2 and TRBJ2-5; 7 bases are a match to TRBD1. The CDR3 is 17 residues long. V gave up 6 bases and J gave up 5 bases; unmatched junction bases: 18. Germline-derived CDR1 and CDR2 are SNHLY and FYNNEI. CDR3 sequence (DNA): TGTGCCAGCAGGCTACAGGGGCGGGCTCCAATTAGGGAGACCCAGTACTTC. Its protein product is CASRLQGRAPIRETQYF.